This T cell receptor (beta chain) originates from a study of cytomegalovirus exposure and HLA in healthy donors. Findings of the study overall: Analysis was performed later, and it showed HLA-associated TCR beta chains to be more clonally expanded than equally common others. TCR beta V- and J-gene trimming was later associated with a missense DCLRE1C variant.

Both 60 Vbeta primers and 13 Jbeta primers went into the PCR. TCRdb's copy holds only in-frame clones and misses some; the assay was immunoSEQ multiplex PCR. The table includes 180,000 or so clones, just over 75% detected once. As for this clone: The antigen remains unidentified.

CDR1 is LGHNA and CDR2 is YSLEER in the germline V gene. Unmatched junction bases numbered 6, after V lost 5 bases and J lost 2 bases. The CDR3 runs to 14 residues. The chain joins TRBV4-3 to TRBJ2-7; 7 bases map to TRBD1. The clonotype originates from a man between 18 and 35 years old in good health and CMV-seronegative. Material for sequencing was PBMCs. This chain's CDR3 is CASSYLTGTYEQYF. CDR3 nucleotide sequence: TGCGCCAGCAGCTACTTGACAGGGACCTACGAGCAGTACTTC.